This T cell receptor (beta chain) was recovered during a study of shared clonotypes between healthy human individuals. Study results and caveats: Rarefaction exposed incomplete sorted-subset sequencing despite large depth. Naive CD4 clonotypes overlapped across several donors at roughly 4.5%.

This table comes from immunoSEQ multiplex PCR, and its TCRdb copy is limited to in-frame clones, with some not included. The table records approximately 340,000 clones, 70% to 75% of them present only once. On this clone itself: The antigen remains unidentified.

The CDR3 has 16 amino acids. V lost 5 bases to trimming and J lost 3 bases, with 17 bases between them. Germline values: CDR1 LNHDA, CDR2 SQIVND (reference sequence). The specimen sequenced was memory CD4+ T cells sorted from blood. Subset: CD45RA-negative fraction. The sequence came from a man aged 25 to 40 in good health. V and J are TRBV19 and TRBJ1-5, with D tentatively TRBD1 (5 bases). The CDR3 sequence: CASSPPPDRFNQPQHF. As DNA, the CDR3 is TGTGCCAGTAGTCCTCCGCCAGACAGATTCAATCAGCCCCAGCATTTT.